This T cell receptor (beta chain) was recovered during a study of blood T cell repertoires in COVID-19. On the study more broadly: T cells, B-cell-depleted T cells, or PBMCs provided the cDNA or gDNA that served as material.

Original processing notes: Amplified reference gene primers provided the basis for estimating nucleated cell counts. Assay used: immunoSEQ multiplex PCR; TCRdb lists only in-frame clones, some missing. The DNA gave D and trimming, while V, J and clone size come from that table. The table shows around 100,000 clones, with almost 80% occurring only once. Looked up from germline, CDR1 is LGHNT and CDR2 is FRNRAP. This CDR3 is 13 amino acids long. Trimming removed 2 bases at V and 5 bases at J, with 7 bases between. Specimen: peripheral blood. This chain uses TRBV12-5 with TRBJ1-3; D not certain. This sequence was found in a woman aged 65 to 85 with acute or convalescent COVID-19. The CDR3 DNA reads as TGTGCTAGTGGTTTGTACTCCCGAAACACCATATATTTT. Protein product: CASGLYSRNTIYF.